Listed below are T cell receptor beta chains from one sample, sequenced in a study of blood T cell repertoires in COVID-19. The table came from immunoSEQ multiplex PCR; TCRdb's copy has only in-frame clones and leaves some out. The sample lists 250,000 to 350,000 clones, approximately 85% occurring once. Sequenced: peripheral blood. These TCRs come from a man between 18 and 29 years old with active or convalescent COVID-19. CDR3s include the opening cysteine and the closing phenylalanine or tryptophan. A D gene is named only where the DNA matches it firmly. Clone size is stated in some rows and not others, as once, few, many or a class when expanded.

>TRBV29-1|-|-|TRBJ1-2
CSVVQTTGNGYTF
TGCAGCGTTGTCCAGACTACAGGGAATGGCTACACCTTC
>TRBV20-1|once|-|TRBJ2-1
CSATLYNEQFF
TGCAGTGCTACCTTATACAATGAGCAGTTCTTC
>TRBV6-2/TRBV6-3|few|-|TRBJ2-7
CASSISDTSYEQYF
TGTGCCAGCAGTATCTCGGACACTTCCTACGAGCAGTACTTC
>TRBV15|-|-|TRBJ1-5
CATSRERQGNSNQPQHF
TGTGCCACCAGCAGAGAAAGGCAGGGGAATAGCAATCAGCCCCAGCATTTT
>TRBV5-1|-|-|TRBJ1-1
CASSFEEVDEAFF
TGCGCCAGCAGCTTTGAGGAGGTGGACGAAGCTTTCTTT
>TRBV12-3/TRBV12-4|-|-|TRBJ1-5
CASSFSSNQPQHF
TGTGCCAGCAGTTTTAGTAGCAATCAGCCCCAGCATTTT
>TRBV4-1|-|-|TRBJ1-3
CASSQDLVGAFSGNTIYF
TGCGCCAGCAGCCAAGATTTAGTGGGGGCCTTCTCTGGAAACACCATATATTTT
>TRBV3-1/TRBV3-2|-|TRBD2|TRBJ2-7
CASSQVPGGWEQYF
TGTGCCAGCAGCCAAGTCCCGGGGGGTTGGGAGCAGTACTTC
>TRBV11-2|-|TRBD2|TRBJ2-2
CASSLEGRGTGELFF
TGTGCCAGCAGCTTAGAGGGGCGGGGGACCGGGGAGCTGTTTTTT
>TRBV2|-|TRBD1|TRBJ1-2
CARRTGENYGYTF
TGTGCCAGAAGGACAGGGGAAAACTATGGCTACACCTTC
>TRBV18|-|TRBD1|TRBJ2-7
CASSRGSGGFFHEQYF
TGTGCCAGCTCACGAGGATCAGGGGGCTTCTTCCACGAGCAGTACTTC
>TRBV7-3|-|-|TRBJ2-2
CASSPSNTGELFF
TGTGCCAGCAGCCCGTCCAACACCGGGGAGCTGTTTTTT
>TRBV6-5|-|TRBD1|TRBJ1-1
CASSDNRGPGTEAFF
TGTGCCAGCAGCGACAACAGGGGGCCGGGTACTGAAGCTTTCTTT
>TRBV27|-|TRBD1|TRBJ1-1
CASSPGTGGGTEAFF
TGTGCCAGCAGTCCCGGAACAGGGGGAGGTACTGAAGCTTTCTTT
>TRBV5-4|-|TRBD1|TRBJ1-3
CACQGGQVNSGNTIYF
TGTGCCTGCCAAGGGGGACAGGTTAACTCTGGAAACACCATATATTTT
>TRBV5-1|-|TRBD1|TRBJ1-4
CASSLARDRGYANEKLFF
TGCGCCAGCAGCTTGGCCCGGGACAGGGGGTATGCTAATGAAAAACTGTTTTTT
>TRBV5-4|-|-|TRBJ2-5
CASSLASQETQYF
TGTGCCAGCAGCTTGGCTTCCCAAGAGACCCAGTACTTC
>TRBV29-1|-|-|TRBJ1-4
CSAADRPNEKLFF
TGCAGCGCCGCGGACAGACCTAATGAAAAACTGTTTTTT
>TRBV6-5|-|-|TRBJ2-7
CASSYEGSSSYEQYF
TGTGCCAGCAGTTACGAGGGTTCCAGCTCCTACGAGCAGTACTTC
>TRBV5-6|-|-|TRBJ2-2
CASSPTPDTGELFF
TGTGCCAGCAGCCCAACCCCGGACACCGGGGAGCTGTTTTTT